These 20 T cell receptor beta chains share one sample of origin, sequenced in a study of T cell changes during pregnancy in multiple sclerosis. Sequencing used immunoSEQ multiplex PCR; TCRdb keeps in-frame clones, though not all of them. The data show some 40,000 clones, around 92% seen once. Material: CD8+ T cells from peripheral blood mononuclear cells, obtained in the third trimester of pregnancy. The receptors derive from a female donor with multiple sclerosis, enrolled in a pregnancy study.

The CDR3 bases are TGTGCCAGCAGCCAAGGGGCGTTGGGCGAGCAGTACTTC. Translation gives CASSQGALGEQYF. The genes are TRBV4-2 and TRBJ2-7; D unresolved. The CDR3 totals 13 residues. V lost 1 base and J 6 bases, leaving 10 bases between the germline ends. CDR1 LGHNA and CDR2 YNFKEQ come from the germline V gene.

V is TRBV19 and J is TRBJ2-2, with 8 bases aligning to TRBD2. There are 14 residues in the CDR3. CDR1 is LNHDA and CDR2 is SQIVND in the germline V gene (reference sequence). V lost 4 bases and J lost 6; bases outside the gene matches: 4. The CDR3 region has the DNA TGTGCCAGTAGTACGGGGGGGCGGGCCGGGGAGCTGTTTTTT. Protein: CASSTGGRAGELFF.

The chain links TRBV29-1 to TRBJ2-3; TRBD2 aligns across 13 bases. The germline V gene has CDR1 SQVTM and CDR2 ANQGSEA. J lost 4 bases, V lost 6 bases, and 4 bases had no gene match. The CDR3 totals 14 residues. The chain's CDR3 is CSVITSGGADTQYF. In DNA form, the CDR3 reads TGCAGCGTAATTACTAGCGGGGGGGCAGATACGCAGTATTTT.

This chain links TRBV4-1 with TRBJ1-3, with D perhaps TRBD1 (6 bases). Trimming took off 4 bases at V and 0 bases at J, with 19 bases between the two ends. The CDR3 covers 18 residues. CDR1 is MGHRA and CDR2 is YSYEKL in the germline V gene. CDR3 region: CASSPYLGGPHSGNTIYF. The CDR3 region has the DNA TGCGCCAGCAGCCCCTATCTCGGGGGGCCCCACTCTGGAAACACCATATATTTT.

This clone was counted a few times. The chain couples TRBV10-1 to TRBJ1-1; a weak D match, TRBD1 (5 bases). V dropped 5 bases and J dropped 4 bases, with 11 bases sitting between them. The V gene's germline CDR1 is WNHNN and CDR2 SYGVQD (reference sequence). The CDR3 has 13 residues. The CDR3 here is CASSQWGPTEAFF. The CDR3 DNA reads TGCGCCAGCAGTCAGTGGGGCCCCACTGAAGCTTTCTTT.

This chain links TRBV6-5 with TRBJ1-2, with 7 bases lining up with TRBD1. The junction had 10 bases not matched to a gene; V was cut back by 6 bases and J by 6 bases. The CDR3 length is 14 residues. Germline V gene data show CDR1 as MNHEY and CDR2 as SVGAGI. The CDR3 spells CASSHPTGPNGYTF. The CDR3 bases are TGTGCCAGCAGCCACCCGACAGGGCCGAATGGCTACACCTTC.

This clone showed up just once. J is TRBJ1-1 and V is TRBV5-4; 7 bases fit TRBD1. Germline CDR1 reads SGHNT; CDR2 reads YYREEE (reference sequence). The CDR3 is 14 amino acids. V was clipped by 2 bases and J by 4 bases; unmatched bases: 5. CDR3 sequence (DNA): TGTGCCAGCAGCTTAAATCAGGGGGGCACTGAAGCTTTCTTT. Translation: CASSLNQGGTEAFF.

This CDR3 reads CASSVRPDTQYF. In DNA form, the CDR3 reads TGTGCCAGCAGCGTGCGTCCCGATACGCAGTATTTT. The rearrangement uses TRBV9 and TRBJ2-3; D uncertain. In germline, CDR1 is SGDLS, CDR2 YYNGEE. The V end was cut by 2 bases, the J end by 6 bases, with 7 bases between. The length of the CDR3 is 12 residues.

The V and J genes are TRBV19 and TRBJ1-2; D not resolved. Trimming shortened V by 10 bases and J by 4 bases, and 13 bases separated the two germline ends. Germline V lookup: CDR1 LNHDA, CDR2 SQIVND (reference sequence). This CDR3 spans 12 amino acids. CDR3 coding DNA: TGTGCCATTGAGGAGGCGGGCTATGGCTACACCTTC. Translation: CAIEEAGYGYTF.

The rearrangement joins TRBV7-9 to TRBJ2-1; TRBD1 aligns across 8 bases. CDR1 is SEHNR, CDR2 FQNEAQ, per germline (reference sequence). The CDR3 has 11 residues. V trimming: 3 bases; J trimming: 16 bases; junction bases outside the gene matches: 5. CDR3 coding DNA: TGTGCCAGCAGCTTCGGACAGGGCTTATTCTTC. This codes for CASSFGQGLFF. Combining the CDR3 with reference TRBV7-9 and TRBJ2-1 gives the whole variable domain DTGVSQNPRHKITKRGQNVTFRCDPISEHNRLYWYRQTLGQGPEFLTYFQNEAQLEKSRLLSDRFSAERPKGSFSTLEIQRTEQGDSAMYLCASSFGQGLFFGPGTRLTVL.

The chain links TRBV14 to TRBJ2-5; D is undetermined. The V end lost 1 base, the J end lost 5 bases, and 11 bases lay between the germline ends. The length of the CDR3 is 14 residues. Germline lookup yields CDR1 SGHDN and CDR2 FVKESK. CDR3 region: CASSQVGQRETQYF. As DNA, the CDR3 is TGTGCCAGCAGCCAAGTGGGTCAGAGGGAGACCCAGTACTTC.

This chain joins TRBV5-1 and TRBJ1-1, with D perhaps TRBD1 (6 bases). Looked up from germline, CDR1 is SGHRS and CDR2 is YFSETQ. This CDR3 has 14 amino acids. Trimming took off 4 bases at V and 1 base at J, with 11 bases between the two ends. The CDR3 DNA is TGCGCCAGCAGCCCAGGGGAAAAGAACACTGAAGCTTTCTTT. Residues: CASSPGEKNTEAFF.

This clone was seen only once. The rearrangement uses TRBV14 and TRBJ1-1, with 8 bases fitting TRBD1. From germline, CDR1 is SGHDN and CDR2 FVKESK. Unmatched junction bases numbered 5, after V lost 4 bases and J lost 10 bases. CDR3 length: 12 residues. The CDR3 protein is CASSLIQGVAFF. The CDR3 DNA follows: TGTGCCAGCAGCCTAATACAGGGGGTAGCTTTCTTT. The full variable domain, rest sourced from reference TRBV14 and TRBJ1-1, is EAGVTQFPSHSVIEKGQTVTLRCDPISGHDNLYWYRRVMGKEIKFLLHFVKESKQDESGMPNNRFLAERTGGTYSTLKVQPAELEDSGVYFCASSLIQGVAFFGQGTRLTVV.

This rearrangement joins TRBV4-1 to TRBJ1-5; D gene ambiguous. The CDR3 contains 16 residues. The germline CDR1 and CDR2 sequences are MGHRA and YSYEKL. With 1 base removed from V and 5 bases from J, the gap between germline ends came to 15 bases. CDR3 nucleotides: TGCGCCAGCAGCCAAGGTTCGGGTTTATGGGATCAGCCCCAGCATTTT. Its protein product is CASSQGSGLWDQPQHF.

This CDR3 is CASSIGQGYEQYF. The CDR3 region has the DNA TGTGCCAGCAGCATTGGACAGGGCTACGAGCAGTACTTC. The V gene is TRBV11-1, the J gene TRBJ2-7; TRBD1 agrees at 8 bases. Trimming at V came to 5 bases and at J to 3 bases, leaving 3 bases not matched to a gene. Germline-derived CDR1 and CDR2 are SGHAT and FQDESV (reference sequence). The CDR3 runs to 13 residues.

The chain employs TRBV7-9 and TRBJ2-7; the match to TRBD2 covers 12 bases. The CDR3 runs to 15 residues. Germline CDR1 is SEHNR and CDR2 is FQNEAQ (reference sequence). The V gene end was trimmed by 2 bases and the J gene end by 6 bases; junction bases not matched to a gene: 5. The CDR3 sequence: CASSLTSGGLGEQYF. CDR3 nucleotide sequence: TGTGCCAGCAGCTTAACTAGCGGGGGGTTAGGCGAGCAGTACTTC.

Concerning this clone: A far larger clone is one nucleotide away, so this likely arose from a read error. Other DNA sequences in the sample encode the same CDR3. The J gene is TRBJ2-7, the V gene TRBV11-2; possible D gene TRBD1, 5 bases. CDR3 length: 13 amino acids. Trimming removed 1 base from V and 1 base from J, with 5 bases in between. Germline CDR1 SGHAT, CDR2 FQNNGV. The CDR3 bases are TGTGCCAGCAGCTTAGGACAGTCCTACGAGCAGTACTTC. It translates to CASSLGQSYEQYF.

The chain links TRBV4-1 to TRBJ2-3; 10 nucleotides align to TRBD2. The CDR3 has 17 amino acids. V was clipped by 5 bases and J by 4 bases; unmatched bases: 12. From germline, CDR1 is MGHRA and CDR2 YSYEKL. DNA of the CDR3: TGCGCCAGCAGCTGGGGGCTAGCGGGGGCAAATTCAGATACGCAGTATTTT. It encodes CASSWGLAGANSDTQYF.

The chain has TRBV6-1 and TRBJ2-3; 7 nucleotides match TRBD1. Germline values: CDR1 MNHNS, CDR2 SASEGT. The CDR3 totals 15 residues. V gave up 2 bases and J gave up 6 bases; unmatched junction bases: 8. The CDR3 DNA follows: TGTGCCAGCAGTGAAACAGGGGAAATATTGGATACGCAGTATTTT. This sequence encodes CASSETGEILDTQYF.

J is TRBJ1-1 and V is TRBV15; TRBD1 aligns across 8 bases. The CDR3 loop spans 12 amino acids. With V trimmed by 8 bases and J by 4 bases, 3 bases remained unmatched. CDR1 LNHNV and CDR2 YYDKDF come from the germline V gene (reference sequence). The chain's CDR3 is CATGQGGTEAFF. In DNA, the CDR3 is TGTGCCACCGGACAGGGTGGCACTGAAGCTTTCTTT.